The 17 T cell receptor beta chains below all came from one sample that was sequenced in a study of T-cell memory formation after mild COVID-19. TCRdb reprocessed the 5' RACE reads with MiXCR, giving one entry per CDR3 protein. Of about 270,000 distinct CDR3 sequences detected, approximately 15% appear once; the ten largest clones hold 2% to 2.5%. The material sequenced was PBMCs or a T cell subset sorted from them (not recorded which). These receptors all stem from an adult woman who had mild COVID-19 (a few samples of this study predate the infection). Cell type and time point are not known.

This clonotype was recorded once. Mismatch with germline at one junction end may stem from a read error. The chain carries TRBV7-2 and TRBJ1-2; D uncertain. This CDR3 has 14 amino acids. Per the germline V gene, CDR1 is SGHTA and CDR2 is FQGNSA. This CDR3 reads CASSLQASFYGCTF. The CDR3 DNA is TGTGCCAGCAGCTTACAGGCGTCGTTCTATGGCTGCACCTTC.

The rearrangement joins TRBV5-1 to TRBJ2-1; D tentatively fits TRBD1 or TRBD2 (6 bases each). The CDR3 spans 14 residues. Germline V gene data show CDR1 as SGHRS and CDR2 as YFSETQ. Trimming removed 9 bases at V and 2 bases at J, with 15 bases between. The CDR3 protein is CATSLGGPYNEQFF. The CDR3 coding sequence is TGCGCCACCTCGCTCGGGGGCCCCTACAATGAGCAGTTCTTC.

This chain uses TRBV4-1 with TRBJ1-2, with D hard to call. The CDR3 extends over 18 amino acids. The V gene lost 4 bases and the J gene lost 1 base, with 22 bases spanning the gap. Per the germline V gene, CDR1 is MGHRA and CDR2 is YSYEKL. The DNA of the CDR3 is TGCGCCAGCAGCCGCCGCCCCCCCGACGGGAGGGATAACTATGGCTACACCTTC. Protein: CASSRRPPDGRDNYGYTF.

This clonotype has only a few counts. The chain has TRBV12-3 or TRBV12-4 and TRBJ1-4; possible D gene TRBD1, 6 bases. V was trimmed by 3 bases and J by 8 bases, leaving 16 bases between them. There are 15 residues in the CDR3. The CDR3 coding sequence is TGTGCCAGCAGTTTGTGGGGGGCCCTAGCCGAAAAACTGTTTTTT. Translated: CASSLWGALAEKLFF.

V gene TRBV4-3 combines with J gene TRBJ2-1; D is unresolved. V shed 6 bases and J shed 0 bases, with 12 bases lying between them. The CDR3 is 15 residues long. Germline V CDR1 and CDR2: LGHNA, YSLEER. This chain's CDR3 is CASRSAKSSYNEQFF. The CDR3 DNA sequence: TGCGCCAGCAGGAGCGCTAAAAGCTCCTACAATGAGCAGTTCTTC.

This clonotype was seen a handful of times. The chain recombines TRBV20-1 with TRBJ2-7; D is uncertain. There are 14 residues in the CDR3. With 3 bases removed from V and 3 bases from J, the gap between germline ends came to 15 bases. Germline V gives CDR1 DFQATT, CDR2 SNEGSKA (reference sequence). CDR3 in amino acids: CSASDPYSHYEQYF. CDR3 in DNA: TGCAGTGCTAGTGACCCCTACTCCCACTACGAGCAGTACTTC.

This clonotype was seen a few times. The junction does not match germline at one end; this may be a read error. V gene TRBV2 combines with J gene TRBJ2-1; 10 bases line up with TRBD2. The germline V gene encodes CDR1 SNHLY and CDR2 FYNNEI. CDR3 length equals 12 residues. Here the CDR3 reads CASSRTPGLALF. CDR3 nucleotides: TGTGCCAGCAGTCGCACACCGGGACTAGCGCTCTTC.

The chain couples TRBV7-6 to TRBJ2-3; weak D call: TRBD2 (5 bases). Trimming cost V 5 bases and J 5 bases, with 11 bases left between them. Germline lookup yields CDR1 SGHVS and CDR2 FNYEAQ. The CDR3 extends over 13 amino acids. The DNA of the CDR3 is TGTGCCAGCAGCACCGGACTTTTAGATACGCAGTATTTT. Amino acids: CASSTGLLDTQYF.

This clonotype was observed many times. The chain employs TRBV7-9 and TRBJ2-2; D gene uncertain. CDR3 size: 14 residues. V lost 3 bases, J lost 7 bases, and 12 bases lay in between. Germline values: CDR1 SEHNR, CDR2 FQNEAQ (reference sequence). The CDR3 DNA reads TGTGCCAGCAGCTTGGGGAAAAAGGTCGGGGAGCTGTTTTTT. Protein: CASSLGKKVGELFF.

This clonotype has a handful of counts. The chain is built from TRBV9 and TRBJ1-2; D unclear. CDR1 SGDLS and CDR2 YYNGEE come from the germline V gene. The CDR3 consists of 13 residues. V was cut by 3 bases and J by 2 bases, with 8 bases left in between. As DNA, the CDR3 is TGTGCCAGCAGCGGAGACTGGAACTATGGCTACACCTTC. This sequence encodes CASSGDWNYGYTF.

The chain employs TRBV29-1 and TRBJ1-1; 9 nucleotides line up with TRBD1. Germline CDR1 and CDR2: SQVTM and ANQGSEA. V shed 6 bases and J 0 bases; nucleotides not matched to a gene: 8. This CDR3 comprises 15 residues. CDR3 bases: TGCAGCGTCCTGACAGGGGGTGGAATGAACACTGAAGCTTTCTTT. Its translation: CSVLTGGGMNTEAFF.

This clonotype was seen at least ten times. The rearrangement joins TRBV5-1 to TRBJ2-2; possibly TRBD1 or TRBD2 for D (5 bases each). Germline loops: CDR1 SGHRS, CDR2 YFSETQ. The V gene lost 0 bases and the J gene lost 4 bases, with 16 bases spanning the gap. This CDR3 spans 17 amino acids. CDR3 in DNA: TGCGCCAGCAGCTTGGGTTCCCGAACTGGGGGCACCGGGGAGCTGTTTTTT. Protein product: CASSLGSRTGGTGELFF. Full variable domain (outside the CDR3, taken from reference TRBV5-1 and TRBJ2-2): KAGVTQTPRYLIKTRGQQVTLSCSPISGHRSVSWYQQTPGQGLQFLFEYFSETQRNKGNFPGRFSGRQFSNSRSEMNVSTLELGDSALYLCASSLGSRTGGTGELFFGEGSRLTVL.

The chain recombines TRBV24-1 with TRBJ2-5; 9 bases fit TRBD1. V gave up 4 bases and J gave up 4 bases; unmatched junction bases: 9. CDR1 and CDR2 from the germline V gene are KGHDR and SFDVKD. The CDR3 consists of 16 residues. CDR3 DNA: TGTGCCACCAGTGACTCGGGACAGGGAGGGCGAGAGACCCAGTACTTC. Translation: CATSDSGQGGRETQYF.

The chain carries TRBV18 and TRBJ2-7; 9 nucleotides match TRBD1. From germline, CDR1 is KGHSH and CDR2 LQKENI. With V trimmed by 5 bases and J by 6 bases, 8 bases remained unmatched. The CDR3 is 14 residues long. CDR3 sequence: CASSNQQGAGEQYF. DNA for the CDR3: TGTGCCAGCTCAAACCAACAGGGGGCGGGCGAGCAGTACTTC.

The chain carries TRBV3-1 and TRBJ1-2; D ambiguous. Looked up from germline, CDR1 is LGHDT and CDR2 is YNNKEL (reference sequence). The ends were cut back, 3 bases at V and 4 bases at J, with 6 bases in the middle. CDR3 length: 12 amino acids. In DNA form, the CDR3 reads TGTGCCAGCAGCCAGTCCGGCTATGGCTACACCTTC. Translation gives CASSQSGYGYTF.

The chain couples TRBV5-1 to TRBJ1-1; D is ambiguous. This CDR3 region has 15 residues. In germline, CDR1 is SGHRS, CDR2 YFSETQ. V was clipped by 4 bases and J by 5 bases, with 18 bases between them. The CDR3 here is CASSHFTSGLTEAFF. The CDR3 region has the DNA TGCGCCAGCAGCCACTTCACGAGCGGACTAACTGAAGCTTTCTTT.

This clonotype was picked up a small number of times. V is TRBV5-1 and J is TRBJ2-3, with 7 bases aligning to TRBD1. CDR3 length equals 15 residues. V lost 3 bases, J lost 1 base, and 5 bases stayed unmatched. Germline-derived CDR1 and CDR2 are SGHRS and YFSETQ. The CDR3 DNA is TGCGCCAGCAGCTCCAGACAGGGAGGCACAGATACGCAGTATTTT. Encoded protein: CASSSRQGGTDTQYF.